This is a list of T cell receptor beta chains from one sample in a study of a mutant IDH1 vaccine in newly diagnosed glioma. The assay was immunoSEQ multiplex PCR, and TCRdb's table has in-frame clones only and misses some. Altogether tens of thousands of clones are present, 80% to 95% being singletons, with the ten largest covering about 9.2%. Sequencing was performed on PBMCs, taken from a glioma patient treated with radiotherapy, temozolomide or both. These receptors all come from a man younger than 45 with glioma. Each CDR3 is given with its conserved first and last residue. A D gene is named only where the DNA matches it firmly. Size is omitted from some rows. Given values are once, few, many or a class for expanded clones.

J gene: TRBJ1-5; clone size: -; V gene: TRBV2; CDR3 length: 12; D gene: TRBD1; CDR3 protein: CASSRGSQPQHF; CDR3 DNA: TGTGCCAGCAGCAGGGGGAGTCAGCCCCAGCATTTT
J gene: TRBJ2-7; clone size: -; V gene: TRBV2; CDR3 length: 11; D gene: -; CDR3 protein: CASREDGEQYF; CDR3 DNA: TGTGCCAGCAGGGAAGACGGCGAGCAGTACTTC
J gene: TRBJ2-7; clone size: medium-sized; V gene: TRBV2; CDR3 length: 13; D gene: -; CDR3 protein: CASSDGVGDEQYF; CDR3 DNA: TGTGCCAGCAGTGATGGGGTAGGAGACGAGCAGTACTTC
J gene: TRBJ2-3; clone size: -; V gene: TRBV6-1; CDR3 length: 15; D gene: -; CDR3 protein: CASSEGSGVTDTQYF; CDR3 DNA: TGTGCCAGCAGTGAGGGCTCTGGGGTCACAGATACGCAGTATTTT
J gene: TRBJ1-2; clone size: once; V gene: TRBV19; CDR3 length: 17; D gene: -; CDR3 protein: CASSIVGGGKKAYGYTF; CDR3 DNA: TGTGCCAGTAGTATTGTCGGCGGAGGGAAGAAGGCCTATGGCTACACCTTC
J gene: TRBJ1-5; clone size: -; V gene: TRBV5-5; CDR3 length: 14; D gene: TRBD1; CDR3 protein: CASSGQGGDQPQHF; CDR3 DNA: TGTGCCAGCAGCGGACAGGGGGGGGATCAGCCCCAGCATTTT
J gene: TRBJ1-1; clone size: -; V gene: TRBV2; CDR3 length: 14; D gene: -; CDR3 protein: CASRKGLGNTEAFF; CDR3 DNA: TGTGCCAGCAGAAAGGGACTTGGGAACACTGAAGCTTTCTTT
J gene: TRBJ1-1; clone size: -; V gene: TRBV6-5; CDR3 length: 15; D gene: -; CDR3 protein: CASAYYRDRGTEAFF; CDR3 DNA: TGTGCCAGCGCGTACTACAGGGATCGTGGCACTGAAGCTTTCTTT
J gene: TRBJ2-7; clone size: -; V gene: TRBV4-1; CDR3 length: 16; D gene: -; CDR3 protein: CASSQDVAGAGYEQYF; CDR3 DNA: TGCGCCAGCAGCCAAGATGTAGCCGGGGCAGGTTACGAGCAGTACTTC
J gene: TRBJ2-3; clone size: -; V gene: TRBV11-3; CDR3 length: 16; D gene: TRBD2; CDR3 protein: CASSQGLAGATDTQYF; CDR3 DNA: TGTGCCAGCAGCCAAGGACTAGCGGGAGCCACAGATACGCAGTATTTT
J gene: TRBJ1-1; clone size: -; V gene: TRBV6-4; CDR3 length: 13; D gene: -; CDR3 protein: CASSVTQNTEAFF; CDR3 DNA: TGTGCCAGCAGTGTAACCCAGAACACTGAAGCTTTCTTT
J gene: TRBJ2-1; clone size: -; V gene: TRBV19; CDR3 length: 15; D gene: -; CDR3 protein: CASSIVGKSYNEQFF; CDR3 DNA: TGTGCCAGTAGTATAGTAGGGAAATCCTACAATGAGCAGTTCTTC
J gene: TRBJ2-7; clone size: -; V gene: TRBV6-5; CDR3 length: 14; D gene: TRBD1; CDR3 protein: CASSYRQGLYEQYF; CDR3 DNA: TGTGCCAGCAGTTACCGACAGGGCCTCTACGAGCAGTACTTC
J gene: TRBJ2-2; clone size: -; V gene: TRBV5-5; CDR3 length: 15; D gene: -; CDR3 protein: CASSWGGLNTGELFF; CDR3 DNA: TGTGCCAGCAGCTGGGGGGGGCTGAACACCGGGGAGCTGTTTTTT